This T cell receptor beta chain is from a study of response to subunit inactivated influenza vaccine. Whole-study findings and limits: The authors suggested that every seasonal influenza vaccination recruits few new T cells.

TCRdb itself ran the RT-PCR reads through MiXCR, one entry per CDR3 protein. The sample lists about 240,000 distinct CDR3 sequences, 9.5% to 15% occurring once. About this clonotype itself: Its antigen is as yet unknown.

Looked up from germline, CDR1 is SGHAT and CDR2 is FQNNGV. This CDR3 has 15 residues. The V gene end was trimmed by 5 bases and the J gene end by 2 bases; junction bases not matched to a gene: 8. The specimen was non-naive T cells sorted from PBMCs, collected 14 days before vaccination. V gene TRBV11-2 combines with J gene TRBJ2-7; 8 bases map to TRBD1. The clonotype was recovered from a man aged 45-65 years who received an inactivated influenza vaccine. DNA for the CDR3: TGTGCCAGCAGCCACCGGGACAGGCTTACCTACGAGCAGTACTTC. Protein sequence: CASSHRDRLTYEQYF.